This is a list of T cell receptor beta chains from one sample in a study of OX40 agonist ivuxolimab in advanced cancers. Repertoires were generated with immunoSEQ multiplex PCR, while TCRdb's copy carries only in-frame clones and drops some. Here the sample spans some 33,000 clones, about nine tenths being singletons. Source: CD4+ or CD8+ T cells sorted from blood, taken in a trial of the OX40 agonist ivuxolimab. These receptors came from an adult with an advanced solid tumor such as melanoma, head and neck, liver or kidney cancer. The CDR3 runs from the conserved cysteine through the conserved F or W. A D gene is named only where the DNA matches it firmly. The size field is filled for only some rows; it gives once, few, many or a size class.

TRBD2	few	14	TRBJ2-7	TRBV27	CASSTGLGSYEQYF	TGTGCCAGCAGTACAGGACTAGGCTCCTACGAGCAGTACTTC
TRBD1	once	14	TRBJ2-7	TRBV5-6	CASSPYRGPYEQYF	TGTGCCAGCAGTCCGTACAGGGGGCCTTACGAGCAGTACTTC
TRBD2	-	14	TRBJ2-3	TRBV28	CASSPGRDTDTQYF	TGTGCCAGCAGTCCAGGGAGGGACACAGATACGCAGTATTTT
-	-	14	TRBJ1-1	TRBV2	CASSEGRGNTEAFF	TGTGCCAGCAGTGAAGGACGAGGTAACACTGAAGCTTTCTTT
-	-	15	TRBJ2-7	TRBV27	CASTHLGERAYEQYF	TGTGCCAGCACCCACCTCGGGGAACGTGCCTACGAGCAGTACTTC
-	-	12	TRBJ2-1	TRBV28	CASRASYNEQFF	TGTGCCAGCAGGGCCTCCTACAATGAGCAGTTCTTC
-	-	14	TRBJ2-1	TRBV19	CATKRVSSYNEQFF	TGTGCGACAAAGAGGGTGAGCTCCTACAATGAGCAGTTCTTC
-	-	14	TRBJ2-2	TRBV10-1	CASSESEYTGELFF	TGCGCCAGCAGTGAATCCGAATACACCGGGGAGCTGTTTTTT
-	-	17	TRBJ2-7	TRBV4-2	CASSQDPEWAGGYEQYF	TGTGCCAGCAGCCAAGATCCTGAGTGGGCGGGTGGTTACGAGCAGTACTTC
TRBD2	-	17	TRBJ2-3	TRBV7-2	CASSSHLTSVGTDTQYF	TGTGCCAGCAGCTCTCACCTCACTAGCGTCGGTACAGATACGCAGTATTTT
-	-	15	TRBJ2-3	TRBV7-9	CASSLGAGTTDTQYF	TGTGCCAGCAGCTTAGGTGCGGGGACCACAGATACGCAGTATTTT
TRBD1	-	18	TRBJ1-4	TRBV13	CASSWYSNRDRNNEKLFF	TGTGCCAGCAGCTGGTACTCCAACCGGGACAGGAATAATGAAAAACTGTTTTTT
-	-	16	TRBJ2-2	TRBV7-2	CASSLAGTPPPGELFF	TGTGCCAGCAGCTTAGCTGGGACTCCTCCCCCCGGGGAGCTGTTTTTT
TRBD1	-	23	TRBJ2-6	TRBV28	CASSRLTYSIRTGGHSGANVLTF	TGTGCCAGCAGTAGGCTCACTTACTCCATAAGGACAGGGGGGCACTCTGGGGCCAACGTCCTGACTTTC
TRBD2	-	16	TRBJ2-1	TRBV7-9	CASGGSGRYSYNEQFF	TGTGCCAGCGGTGGTAGCGGGAGATATTCCTACAATGAGCAGTTCTTC
TRBD1	-	16	TRBJ2-7	TRBV7-9	CASSPPRDRATYEQYF	TGTGCCAGCAGTCCTCCCCGGGACAGGGCCACCTACGAGCAGTACTTC
TRBD1	-	16	TRBJ2-3	TRBV9	CASSVDPGQSEDTQYF	TGTGCCAGCAGCGTAGACCCGGGACAGTCGGAGGATACGCAGTATTTT
-	-	11	TRBJ2-7	TRBV2	CATRQDYEQYF	TGTGCCACACGACAGGACTACGAGCAGTACTTC
-	-	10	TRBJ2-2	TRBV9	CASGDGELFF	TGTGCCAGCGGGGACGGGGAGCTGTTTTTT
TRBD1	-	14	TRBJ1-1	TRBV18	CASSLTGENTEAFF	TGTGCCAGCTCACTTACAGGGGAGAACACTGAAGCTTTCTTT
-	-	16	TRBJ1-1	TRBV5-1	CASRAPPGQWNTEAFF	TGCGCCAGCAGAGCCCCACCGGGGCAGTGGAACACTGAAGCTTTCTTT
-	-	15	TRBJ1-2	TRBV6-4	CASSMQGSGNYGYTF	TGTGCCAGCAGCATGCAGGGATCGGGTAACTATGGCTACACCTTC
-	-	13	TRBJ2-1	TRBV11-3	CASSLTRRDEQFF	TGTGCCAGCAGCTTGACAAGGCGCGATGAGCAGTTCTTC
TRBD1	-	14	TRBJ1-1	TRBV6-1	CASTPRGRLTEAFF	TGTGCCAGCACTCCCAGGGGGCGGCTCACTGAAGCTTTCTTT